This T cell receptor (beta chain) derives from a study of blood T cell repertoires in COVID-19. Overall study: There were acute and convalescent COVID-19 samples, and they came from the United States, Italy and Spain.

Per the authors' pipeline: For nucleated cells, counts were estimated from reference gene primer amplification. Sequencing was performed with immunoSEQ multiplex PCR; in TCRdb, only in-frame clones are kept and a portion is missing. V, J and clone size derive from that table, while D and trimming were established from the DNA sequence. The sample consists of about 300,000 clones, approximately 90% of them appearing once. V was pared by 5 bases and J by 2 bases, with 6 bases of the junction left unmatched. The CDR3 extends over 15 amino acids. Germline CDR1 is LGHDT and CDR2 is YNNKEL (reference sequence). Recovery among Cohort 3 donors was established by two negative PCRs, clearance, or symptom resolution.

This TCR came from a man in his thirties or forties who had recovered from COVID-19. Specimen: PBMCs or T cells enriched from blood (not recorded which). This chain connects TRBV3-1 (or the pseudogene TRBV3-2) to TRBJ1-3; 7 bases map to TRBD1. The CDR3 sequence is CASSDQGGPGNTIYF. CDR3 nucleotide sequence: TGTGCCAGCAGCGACCAGGGGGGCCCTGGAAACACCATATATTTT.